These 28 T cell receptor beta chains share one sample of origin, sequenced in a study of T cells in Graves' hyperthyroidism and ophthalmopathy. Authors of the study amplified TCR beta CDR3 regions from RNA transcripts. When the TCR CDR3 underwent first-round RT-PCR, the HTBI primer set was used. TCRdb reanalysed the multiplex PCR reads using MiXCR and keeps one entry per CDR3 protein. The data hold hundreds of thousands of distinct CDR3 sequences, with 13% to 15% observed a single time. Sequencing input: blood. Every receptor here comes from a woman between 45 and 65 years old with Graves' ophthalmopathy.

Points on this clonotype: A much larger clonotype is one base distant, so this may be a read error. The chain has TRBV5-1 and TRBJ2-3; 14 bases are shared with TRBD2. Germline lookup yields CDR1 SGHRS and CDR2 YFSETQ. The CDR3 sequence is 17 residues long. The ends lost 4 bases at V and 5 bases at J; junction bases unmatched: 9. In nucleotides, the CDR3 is TGCGCCAGCAGCGACGGGACTAGCGGGAGTTCCGGAGATACGCAGTATTTT. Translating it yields CASSDGTSGSSGDTQYF. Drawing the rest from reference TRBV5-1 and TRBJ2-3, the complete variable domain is KAGVTQTPRYLIKTRGQQVTLSCSPISGHRSVSWYQQTPGQGLQFLFEYFSETQRNKGNFPGRFSGRQFSNSRSEMNVSTLELGDSALYLCASSDGTSGSSGDTQYFGPGTRLTVL.

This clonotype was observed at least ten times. The CDR3 sequence: CSANGQGASTDTQYF. The DNA for the CDR3 is TGCAGTGCAAACGGACAGGGGGCATCCACAGATACGCAGTATTTT. The rearrangement uses TRBV20-1 and TRBJ2-3; 11 bases match TRBD1. V dropped 6 bases and J dropped 2; count of bases not matched to a gene: 7. CDR1 is DFQATT, CDR2 SNEGSKA, per germline (reference sequence). The CDR3 has 15 amino acids.

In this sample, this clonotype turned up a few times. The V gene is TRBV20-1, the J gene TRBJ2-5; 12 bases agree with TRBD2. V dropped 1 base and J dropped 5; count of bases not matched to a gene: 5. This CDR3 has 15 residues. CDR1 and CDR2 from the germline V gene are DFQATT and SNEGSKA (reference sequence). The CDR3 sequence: CSARASSGRGETQYF. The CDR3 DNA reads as TGCAGTGCTAGAGCCTCTAGCGGGAGGGGGGAGACCCAGTACTTC.

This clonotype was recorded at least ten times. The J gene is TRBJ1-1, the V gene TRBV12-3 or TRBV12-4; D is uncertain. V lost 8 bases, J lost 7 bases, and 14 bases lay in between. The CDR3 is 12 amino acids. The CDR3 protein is CASVFGSNEAFF. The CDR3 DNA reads TGTGCCAGCGTGTTCGGGTCCAATGAAGCTTTCTTT.

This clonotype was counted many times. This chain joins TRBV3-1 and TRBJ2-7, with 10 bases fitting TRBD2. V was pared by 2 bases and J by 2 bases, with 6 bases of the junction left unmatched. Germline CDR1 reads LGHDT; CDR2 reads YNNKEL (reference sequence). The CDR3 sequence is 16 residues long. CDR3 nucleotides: TGTGCCAGCAGCCAACTTCTAGCGGGAGTAACCTACGAGCAGTACTTC. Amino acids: CASSQLLAGVTYEQYF.

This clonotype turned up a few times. The DNA for the CDR3 is TGTGCCAGTAGTATCTCCGGCGGGGGTTATGCAGATACGCAGTATTTT. Its translation: CASSISGGGYADTQYF. The V and J genes are TRBV19 and TRBJ2-3, with TRBD2 identical over 7 bases. The CDR3 consists of 16 residues. From germline, CDR1 is LNHDA and CDR2 SQIVND (reference sequence). V lost 3 bases, J lost 4 bases, and 10 bases stayed unmatched. The full variable domain, rest sourced from reference TRBV19 and TRBJ2-3, is DGGITQSPKYLFRKEGQNVTLSCEQNLNHDAMYWYRQDPGQGLRLIYYSQIVNDFQKGDIAEGYSVSREKKESFPLTVTSAQKNPTAFYLCASSISGGGYADTQYFGPGTRLTVL.

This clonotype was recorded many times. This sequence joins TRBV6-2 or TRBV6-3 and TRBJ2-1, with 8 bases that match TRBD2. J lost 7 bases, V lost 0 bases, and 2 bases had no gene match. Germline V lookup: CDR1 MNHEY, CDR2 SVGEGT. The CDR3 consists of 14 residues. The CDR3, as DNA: TGTGCCAGCAGTTACTCGGGACTAGGGAATGAGCAGTTCTTC. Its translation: CASSYSGLGNEQFF.

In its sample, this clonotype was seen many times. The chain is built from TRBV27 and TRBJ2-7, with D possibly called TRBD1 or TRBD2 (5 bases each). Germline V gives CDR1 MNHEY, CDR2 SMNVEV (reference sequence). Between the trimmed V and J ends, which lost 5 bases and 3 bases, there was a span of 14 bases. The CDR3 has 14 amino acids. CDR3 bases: TGTGCCAGCAGTCGGAAACTAGGGGTCTACGAGCAGTACTTC. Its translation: CASSRKLGVYEQYF.

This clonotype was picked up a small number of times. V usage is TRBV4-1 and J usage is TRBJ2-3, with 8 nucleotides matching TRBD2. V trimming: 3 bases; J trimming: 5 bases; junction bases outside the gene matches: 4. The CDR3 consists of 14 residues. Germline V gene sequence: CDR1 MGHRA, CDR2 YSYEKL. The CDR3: CASSQLAGRDTQYF. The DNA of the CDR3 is TGCGCCAGCAGCCAGCTAGCGGGTAGAGATACGCAGTATTTT.

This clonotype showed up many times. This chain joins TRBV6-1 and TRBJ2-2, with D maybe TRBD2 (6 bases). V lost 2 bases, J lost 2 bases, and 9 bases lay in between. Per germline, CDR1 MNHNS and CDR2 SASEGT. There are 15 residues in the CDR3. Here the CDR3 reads CASSEISGNTGELFF. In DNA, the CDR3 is TGTGCCAGCAGTGAAATTAGCGGCAACACCGGGGAGCTGTTTTTT.

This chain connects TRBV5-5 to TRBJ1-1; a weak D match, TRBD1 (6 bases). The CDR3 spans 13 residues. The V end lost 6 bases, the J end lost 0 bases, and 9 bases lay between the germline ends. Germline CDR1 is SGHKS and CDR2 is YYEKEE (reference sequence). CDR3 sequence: CASKGQLNTEAFF. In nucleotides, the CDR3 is TGTGCCAGCAAGGGACAATTGAACACTGAAGCTTTCTTT.

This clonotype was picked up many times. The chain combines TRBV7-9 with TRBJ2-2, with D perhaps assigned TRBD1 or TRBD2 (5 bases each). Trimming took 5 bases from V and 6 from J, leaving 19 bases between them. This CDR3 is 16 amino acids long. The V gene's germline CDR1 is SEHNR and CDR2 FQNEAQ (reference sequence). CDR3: CASSPPFMGVAGELFF. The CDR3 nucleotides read TGTGCCAGCAGCCCTCCTTTTATGGGGGTCGCCGGGGAGCTGTTTTTT.

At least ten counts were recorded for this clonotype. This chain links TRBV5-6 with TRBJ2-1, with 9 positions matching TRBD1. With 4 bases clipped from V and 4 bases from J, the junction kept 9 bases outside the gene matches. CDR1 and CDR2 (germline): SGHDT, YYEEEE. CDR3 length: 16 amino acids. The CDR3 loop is CASSRVDRGPYNEQFF. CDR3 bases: TGTGCCAGCAGCAGAGTGGACAGGGGACCTTACAATGAGCAGTTCTTC.

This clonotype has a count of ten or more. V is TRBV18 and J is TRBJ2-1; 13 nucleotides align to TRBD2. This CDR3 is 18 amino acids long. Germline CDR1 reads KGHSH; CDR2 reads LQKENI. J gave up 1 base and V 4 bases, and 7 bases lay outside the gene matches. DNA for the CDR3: TGTGCCAGCTCACTAACTAGCGGGAGGGCCTATTCCTACAATGAGCAGTTCTTC. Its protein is CASSLTSGRAYSYNEQFF. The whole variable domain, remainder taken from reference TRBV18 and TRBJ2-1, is NAGVMQNPRHLVRRRGQEARLRCSPMKGHSHVYWYRQLPEEGLKFMVYLQKENIIDESGMPKERFSAEFPKEGPSILRIQQVVRGDSAAYFCASSLTSGRAYSYNEQFFGPGTRLTVL.

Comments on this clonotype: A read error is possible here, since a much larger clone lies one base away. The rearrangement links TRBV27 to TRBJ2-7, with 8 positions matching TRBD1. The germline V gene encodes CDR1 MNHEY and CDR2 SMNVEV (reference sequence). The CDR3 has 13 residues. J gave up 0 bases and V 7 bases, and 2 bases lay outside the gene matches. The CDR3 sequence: CASTGTGSYEQYF. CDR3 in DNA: TGTGCCAGCACCGGGACAGGCTCCTACGAGCAGTACTTC.

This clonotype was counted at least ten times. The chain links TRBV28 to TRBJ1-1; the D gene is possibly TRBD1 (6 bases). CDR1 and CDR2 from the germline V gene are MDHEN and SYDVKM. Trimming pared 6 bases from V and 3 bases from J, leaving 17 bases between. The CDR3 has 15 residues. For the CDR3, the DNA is TGTGCCAGCAGACCCCGAGGGGGAGGGTACACTGAAGCTTTCTTT. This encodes CASRPRGGGYTEAFF.

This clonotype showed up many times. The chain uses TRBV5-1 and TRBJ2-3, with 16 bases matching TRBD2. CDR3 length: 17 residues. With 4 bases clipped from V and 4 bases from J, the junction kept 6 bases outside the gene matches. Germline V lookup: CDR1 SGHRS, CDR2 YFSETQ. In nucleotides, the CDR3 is TGCGCCAGCAGCCCGCCGGGACTAGCGGGAGGGTCAGATACGCAGTATTTT. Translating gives CASSPPGLAGGSDTQYF.

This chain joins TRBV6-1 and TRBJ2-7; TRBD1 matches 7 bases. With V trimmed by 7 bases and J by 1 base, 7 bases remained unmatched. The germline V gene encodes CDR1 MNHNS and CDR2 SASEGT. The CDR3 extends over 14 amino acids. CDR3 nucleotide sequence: TGTGCCAGCACCCACAGGGGACCGTCCTACGAGCAGTACTTC. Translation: CASTHRGPSYEQYF.

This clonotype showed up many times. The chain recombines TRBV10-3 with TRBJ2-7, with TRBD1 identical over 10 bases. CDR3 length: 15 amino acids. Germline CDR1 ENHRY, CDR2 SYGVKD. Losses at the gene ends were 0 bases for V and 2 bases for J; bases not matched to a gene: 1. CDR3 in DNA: TGTGCCATCAGTGAGTCCGGGACAGGGGCCTACGAGCAGTACTTC. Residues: CAISESGTGAYEQYF.

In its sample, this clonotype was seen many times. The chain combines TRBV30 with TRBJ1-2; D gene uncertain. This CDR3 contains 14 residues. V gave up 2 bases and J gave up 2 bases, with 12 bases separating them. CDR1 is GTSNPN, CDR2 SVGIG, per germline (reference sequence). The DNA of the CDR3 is TGTGCCTGGAGTTTGCGGGGTGCAAACTATGGCTACACCTTC. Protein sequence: CAWSLRGANYGYTF.

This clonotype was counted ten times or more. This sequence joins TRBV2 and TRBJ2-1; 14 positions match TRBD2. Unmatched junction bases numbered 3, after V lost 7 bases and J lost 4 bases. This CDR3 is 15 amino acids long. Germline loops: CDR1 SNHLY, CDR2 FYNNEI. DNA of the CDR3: TGTGCCAGCACGACTAGCGGGAGGGCATACAATGAGCAGTTCTTC. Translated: CASTTSGRAYNEQFF.

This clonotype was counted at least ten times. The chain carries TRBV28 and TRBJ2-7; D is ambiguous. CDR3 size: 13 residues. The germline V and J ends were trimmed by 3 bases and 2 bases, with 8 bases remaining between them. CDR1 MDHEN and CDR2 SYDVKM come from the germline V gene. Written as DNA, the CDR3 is TGTGCCAGCAGTTTGGCTAACCCCTACGAGCAGTACTTC. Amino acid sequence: CASSLANPYEQYF.

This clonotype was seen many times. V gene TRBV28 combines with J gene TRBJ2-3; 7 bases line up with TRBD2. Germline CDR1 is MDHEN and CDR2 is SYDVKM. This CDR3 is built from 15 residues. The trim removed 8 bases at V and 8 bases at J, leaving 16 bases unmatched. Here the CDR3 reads CASGPMGGESATQYF. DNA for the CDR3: TGTGCCAGCGGCCCGATGGGGGGGGAGTCGGCTACGCAGTATTTT.

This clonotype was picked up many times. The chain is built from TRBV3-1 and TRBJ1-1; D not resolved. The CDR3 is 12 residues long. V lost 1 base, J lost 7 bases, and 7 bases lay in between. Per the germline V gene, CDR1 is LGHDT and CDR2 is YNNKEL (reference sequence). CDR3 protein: CASSQGAVEAFF. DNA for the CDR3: TGTGCCAGCAGCCAAGGGGCTGTTGAAGCTTTCTTT.

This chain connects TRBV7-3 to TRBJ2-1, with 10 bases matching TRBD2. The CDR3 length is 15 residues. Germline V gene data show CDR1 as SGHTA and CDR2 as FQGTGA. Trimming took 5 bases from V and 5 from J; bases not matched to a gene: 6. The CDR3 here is CASSALAGADNEQFF. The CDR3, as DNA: TGTGCCAGCAGCGCGCTAGCGGGAGCCGACAATGAGCAGTTCTTC.

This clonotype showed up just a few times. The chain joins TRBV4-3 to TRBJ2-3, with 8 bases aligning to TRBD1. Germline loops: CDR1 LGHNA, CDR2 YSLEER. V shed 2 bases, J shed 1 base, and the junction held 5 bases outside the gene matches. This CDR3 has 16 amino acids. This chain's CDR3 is CASSQTGGGGTDTQYF. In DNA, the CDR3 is TGCGCCAGCAGCCAAACAGGGGGAGGTGGCACAGATACGCAGTATTTT.

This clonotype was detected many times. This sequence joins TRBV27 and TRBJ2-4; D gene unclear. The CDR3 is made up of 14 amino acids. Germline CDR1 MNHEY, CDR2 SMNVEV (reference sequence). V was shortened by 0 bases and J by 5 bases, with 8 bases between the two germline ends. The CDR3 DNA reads TGTGCCAGCAGTTTATCGATTCGGGAAAACATTCAGTACTTC. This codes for CASSLSIRENIQYF.

CDR3 region: CASSETTSSYEQYF. CDR3 sequence (DNA): TGTGCCAGCAGTGAGACGACAAGTTCCTACGAGCAGTACTTC. This chain joins TRBV25-1 and TRBJ2-7; D is uncertain. With 3 bases removed from V and 1 base from J, the gap between germline ends came to 10 bases. This CDR3 contains 14 residues. Looked up from germline, CDR1 is MGHDK and CDR2 is SYGVNS.